Sequencing of this T cell receptor (beta chain) was carried out in a study of shared clonotypes between healthy human individuals. Regarding the study as a whole: In a handful of donors, 4.5% to 5.5% of naive CD4 clonotypes appeared in common.

The ends were cut back, 0 bases at V and 7 bases at J, with 9 bases in the middle. CDR1 and CDR2 (germline): LNHDA, SQIVND (reference sequence). The CDR3 is 13 residues long. Sequencing was performed with immunoSEQ multiplex PCR; in TCRdb, only in-frame clones are kept and a portion is missing. In the table there are roughly 2.5 million clones, around 94% of which are singletons. A note on this clone: Antigen specificity is unknown.

The V gene is TRBV19, the J gene TRBJ2-5; D ambiguous. Sequencing used naive CD4+ T cells sorted from blood. The subset is: CD45RA+ positively selected. This TCR came from a young man in good health. CDR3 protein: CASSIDVFGTQYF. The CDR3 DNA sequence: TGTGCCAGTAGTATAGACGTTTTCGGGACCCAGTACTTC. Variable domain in full (rest from reference TRBV19 and TRBJ2-5): DGGITQSPKYLFRKEGQNVTLSCEQNLNHDAMYWYRQDPGQGLRLIYYSQIVNDFQKGDIAEGYSVSREKKESFPLTVTSAQKNPTAFYLCASSIDVFGTQYFGPGTRLLVL.